This TCR beta chain was documented in a study of T cell repertoires in cytomegalovirus infection. In the study overall: Indications came from public TCR beta signatures; they pointed to CMV infection and to a matching HLA type.

As concerns this clonotype: Its antigen is undetermined.

Whole-study results and caveats: The study identified carriers of CMV plus the relevant HLA from cumulative public TCR beta family frequency. Within the response measured ex vivo, HLA-C-restricted CMV-specific TCR beta clonotypes were dominant.

The germline V gene has CDR1 MNHEY and CDR2 SMNVEV (reference sequence). J gave up 2 bases and V 3 bases, and 4 bases lay outside the gene matches. This CDR3 contains 15 residues. Each CDR3 protein gets one entry after TCRdb re-called the reads with MiXCR. The top ten clones hold under 15% of a sample with approximately 770,000 distinct CDR3 sequences, 25% to 35% of them seen once. Sequences were derived from cultured CD8+ T cells from PBMCs, sampled from culture after CMV antigen stimulation. The genes are TRBV27 and TRBJ2-1; 7 bases map to TRBD1. The sequence came from a human donor in good health (CMV status not recorded). Some clones in this sample may be carry-over from other donors' samples. CDR3 in DNA: TGTGCCAGCAGTTTTGGTACAGGGGCCTACAATGAGCAGTTCTTC. Translated: CASSFGTGAYNEQFF.